The 26 T cell receptor beta chains below were found in one sample sequenced in a study of control samples from healthy donors and cancer patients. This table comes from immunoSEQ multiplex PCR, and its TCRdb copy is limited to in-frame clones, with some not included. The repertoire holds around 57,000 clones, with approximately 89% as singletons. Source material: PBMCs. These TCRs come from a man aged 25 to 45 with colorectal cancer.

The gene calls are TRBV27 and TRBJ1-4, with TRBD1 matching over 9 bases. The CDR3 sequence is 13 residues long. The V segment lost 8 bases and the J segment 5 bases; nucleotides outside the gene matches: 3. The germline V gene encodes CDR1 MNHEY and CDR2 SMNVEV (reference sequence). CDR3 in amino acids: CASGDRENEKLFF. The CDR3, as DNA: TGTGCCAGCGGGGACAGGGAGAATGAAAAACTGTTTTTT. The whole variable domain, filled in from reference TRBV27 and TRBJ1-4, reads EAQVTQNPRYLITVTGKKLTVTCSQNMNHEYMSWYRQDPGLGLRQIYYSMNVEVTDKGDVPEGYKVSRKEKRNFPLILESPSPNQTSLYFCASGDRENEKLFFGSGTQLSVL.

The V and J genes are TRBV7-9 and TRBJ1-1, with D unresolved. This CDR3 comprises 13 residues. CDR1 and CDR2 (germline): SEHNR, FQNEAQ (reference sequence). Trimming removed 5 bases at V and 1 base at J, with 8 bases between. This CDR3 is CASSVDGNTEAFF. The CDR3 DNA sequence: TGTGCCAGCAGCGTGGACGGGAACACTGAAGCTTTCTTT.

The rearrangement joins TRBV4-3 to TRBJ2-3, with D perhaps matching TRBD1 (6 bases). Deletions cut 3 bases from V and 2 bases from J, with 27 bases between. The CDR3 has 20 amino acids. CDR1 LGHNA and CDR2 YSLEER come from the germline V gene. CDR3 in DNA: TGCGCCAGCAGCCACCGAGCTTTTTCCAGGGGAAGCAAGGTCACAGATACGCAGTATTTT. Amino acids: CASSHRAFSRGSKVTDTQYF.

The V call is TRBV5-6, the J call TRBJ1-1; D gene unclear. Trimming shortened V by 1 base and J by 4 bases, and 5 bases separated the two germline ends. CDR1 SGHDT and CDR2 YYEEEE come from the germline V gene. The CDR3 extends over 12 amino acids. CDR3 coding DNA: TGTGCCAGCAGCTTGACAAGCACTGAAGCTTTCTTT. Residues: CASSLTSTEAFF.

The count of this clone is one. This sequence joins TRBV6-6 and TRBJ2-1; 7 nucleotides align to TRBD2. V was pared by 6 bases and J by 0 bases, with 5 bases of the junction left unmatched. CDR1 MNHNY and CDR2 SVGAGI come from the germline V gene (reference sequence). CDR3 length: 15 residues. CDR3 region: CASRKPGGSYNEQFF. DNA for the CDR3: TGTGCCAGCAGGAAACCGGGGGGCTCCTACAATGAGCAGTTCTTC.

The J gene is TRBJ2-7, the V gene TRBV19; D may match TRBD1 or TRBD2 (5 bases each). Germline CDR1 is LNHDA and CDR2 is SQIVND (reference sequence). CDR3 size: 12 residues. Between the trimmed V and J ends, which lost 7 bases and 6 bases, there was a span of 13 bases. The CDR3 here is CASITEGCEQYF. The CDR3 DNA follows: TGTGCCAGTATTACTGAGGGGTGCGAGCAGTACTTC.

J is TRBJ2-2 and V is TRBV3-1 (or the pseudogene TRBV3-2); no reliable D call. The CDR3 consists of 15 residues. V was trimmed by 0 bases and J by 5 bases, leaving 10 bases between them. Germline V lookup: CDR1 LGHDT, CDR2 YNNKEL (reference sequence). The DNA of the CDR3 is TGTGCCAGCAGCCAAGATACTTCGCTAACCGGGGAGCTGTTTTTT. The encoded protein is CASSQDTSLTGELFF.

V is TRBV27 and J is TRBJ1-6, with a weak D call TRBD1 (5 bases). Germline V lookup: CDR1 MNHEY, CDR2 SMNVEV (reference sequence). Trimming left V 2 bases short and J 6 bases short, with 14 bases between. The CDR3 length is 16 residues. CDR3 DNA: TGTGCCAGCAGTTTAAAGGGGACGGTAGTTAATTCACCCCTCCACTTT. This translates into CASSLKGTVVNSPLHF.

The table lists this clone with a few counts. The rearrangement joins TRBV19 to TRBJ1-1; D may be TRBD1 (5 bases). Germline CDR1 and CDR2: LNHDA and SQIVND (reference sequence). Trimming left V 6 bases short and J 7 bases short, with 18 bases between. CDR3 length: 14 amino acids. Written as DNA, the CDR3 is TGTGCCAGTAGCCCTCTTCAGGGAGTGAGTGAAGCTTTCTTT. It codes for CASSPLQGVSEAFF.

This clone was counted once. V is TRBV6-5 and J is TRBJ1-1, with a tentative D call TRBD1 (6 bases). The CDR3 extends over 15 amino acids. Germline V lookup: CDR1 MNHEY, CDR2 SVGAGI. Deletions cut 1 base from V and 2 bases from J, with 11 bases between. DNA of the CDR3: TGTGCCAGCAGTTACTGGGGACACCGAAACACTGAAGCTTTCTTT. Protein: CASSYWGHRNTEAFF.

CDR3 region: CASSLGSRAYGYTF. The CDR3 DNA is TGCGCCAGCAGCTTGGGGAGTAGGGCCTATGGCTACACCTTC. The chain links TRBV5-1 to TRBJ1-2; D gene unclear. V lost 0 bases and J lost 4, with 10 bases in between. The CDR3 has 14 amino acids. Germline V lookup: CDR1 SGHRS, CDR2 YFSETQ.

This chain uses TRBV18 with TRBJ2-3; D possibly matches TRBD1 or TRBD2 (6 bases each). Per germline, CDR1 KGHSH and CDR2 LQKENI. The CDR3 consists of 14 residues. Between the trimmed V and J ends, which lost 5 bases and 6 bases, there was a span of 15 bases. CDR3 DNA: TGTGCCAGCTCAAACGGGGGCAGATCGGATACGCAGTATTTT. It specifies CASSNGGRSDTQYF.

This clone was recorded only once. V gene TRBV4-2 combines with J gene TRBJ1-5; TRBD1 matches 8 bases. The CDR3 runs to 16 residues. The germline V gene encodes CDR1 LGHNA and CDR2 YNFKEQ. V was clipped by 0 bases and J by 6 bases; unmatched bases: 7. CDR3 loop: CASSQDWDRSVQPQHF. The CDR3 nucleotides read TGTGCCAGCAGCCAAGATTGGGACAGGTCGGTTCAGCCCCAGCATTTT.

This clone was detected only a few times. The chain uses TRBV7-8 and TRBJ2-7, with a weak D call TRBD2 (7 bases). The V end was cut by 5 bases, the J end by 2 bases, with 13 bases between. The CDR3 has 14 residues. CDR1 and CDR2 (germline): SGHVS, FQNEAQ. The CDR3 DNA reads as TGTGCCAGCAGCCCCATCGGGGGGCCCTACGAGCAGTACGTC. Its protein product is CASSPIGGPYEQYV.

A word on this clone: At one end the junction does not follow the germline gene, possibly because of a read error. Other DNA sequences in the same sample also yield this CDR3. The chain employs TRBV5-4 and TRBJ2-3; D remains unclear. The CDR3 length is 13 residues. Germline V gene data show CDR1 as SGHNT and CDR2 as YYREEE (reference sequence). The CDR3 nucleotides read TGTGCCAGCAGCTCGTTTCCCACAGATACACAGTATTTT. Translating gives CASSSFPTDTQYF.

The chain joins TRBV7-2 to TRBJ1-3, with 8 bases fitting TRBD1. The CDR3 sequence is 15 residues long. CDR1 and CDR2 from the germline V gene are SGHTA and FQGNSA. V trimming: 3 bases; J trimming: 0 bases; junction bases outside the gene matches: 1. CDR3 in DNA: TGTGCCAGCAGCTTCAGGGGGCGCTCTGGAAACACCATATATTTT. It is translated as CASSFRGRSGNTIYF.

This clone was seen only a few times. V gene TRBV5-8 combines with J gene TRBJ1-2; no definite D call. The CDR3 has 12 residues. Germline V gene sequence: CDR1 SGHTS, CDR2 YDEGEE. Trimming removed 2 bases from V and 7 bases from J, with 9 bases in between. The CDR3 loop is CASSFRGFGYTF. CDR3 DNA: TGTGCCAGCAGCTTCCGGGGATTTGGCTACACCTTC.

Note on this clone: The sample contains more than one DNA sequence encoding this CDR3. The CDR3 loop reads CASRVVAAGRTGELFF. The CDR3 DNA sequence: TGTGCCAGCCGAGTAGTGGCAGCGGGACGCACCGGGGAGCTGTTTTTT. The V call is TRBV2, the J call TRBJ2-2; 7 positions match TRBD2. This CDR3 contains 16 residues. Germline CDR1 reads SNHLY; CDR2 reads FYNNEI. After removal of 8 bases from V and 4 bases from J, the junction contained 13 bases not matched to a gene.

V is TRBV2 and J is TRBJ1-5, with D possibly being TRBD1 (5 bases). The CDR3 runs 13 residues. Germline CDR1 and CDR2: SNHLY and FYNNEI. Trimming pared 7 bases from V and 6 bases from J, leaving 13 bases between. The CDR3 bases are TGTGCCAGCACCGGGTGGGGACCTCAGCCCCAGCATTTT. Translating it yields CASTGWGPQPQHF.

The V and J genes are TRBV5-6 and TRBJ1-2; 11 nucleotides align to TRBD1. CDR1 SGHDT and CDR2 YYEEEE come from the germline V gene. The junction had 11 bases not matched to a gene; V was cut back by 4 bases and J by 6 bases. The CDR3 is made up of 16 amino acids. The CDR3 DNA sequence: TGTGCCAGCAGCCCGGACAGGGGGCGAGTTGGGGATGGCTACACCTTC. Protein: CASSPDRGRVGDGYTF.

V and J are TRBV4-3 and TRBJ2-1; TRBD2 agrees at 11 bases. Germline V CDR1 and CDR2: LGHNA, YSLEER. With 8 bases clipped from V and 4 bases from J, the junction kept 7 bases outside the gene matches. The CDR3 covers 15 residues. The CDR3 region has the DNA TGCGCCAGCCGGCCCGGGACTAGCGGTTACAATGAGCAGTTCTTC. Protein: CASRPGTSGYNEQFF.

The V and J genes are TRBV7-2 and TRBJ2-5; D unresolved. CDR3 length: 12 residues. V was trimmed by 1 base and J by 5 bases, leaving 5 bases between them. The germline gives CDR1 SGHTA, CDR2 FQGNSA. CDR3: CASSLVRETQYF. The CDR3 region has the DNA TGTGCCAGCAGCTTAGTTAGGGAGACCCAGTACTTC.

This rearrangement joins TRBV19 to TRBJ2-4, with D uncertain. The germline V gene encodes CDR1 LNHDA and CDR2 SQIVND (reference sequence). Between the trimmed V and J ends, which lost 5 bases and 0 bases, there was a span of 8 bases. The CDR3 length is 14 residues. The CDR3 region has the DNA TGTGCCAGTAGTGTACAAACAGCCAAAAACATTCAGTACTTC. Protein: CASSVQTAKNIQYF.

The V gene is TRBV29-1, the J gene TRBJ1-1; tentative D call: TRBD1 (5 bases). The germline V and J ends were trimmed by 4 bases and 4 bases, with 16 bases remaining between them. The CDR3 runs 14 residues. Per germline, CDR1 SQVTM and CDR2 ANQGSEA. The CDR3 DNA is TGCAGCGTTGGTGGGGGGGAGTGGGTCACTGAAGCTTTCTTT. Protein product: CSVGGGEWVTEAFF.

The rearrangement uses TRBV3-1 (or the pseudogene TRBV3-2) and TRBJ2-7; D is perhaps TRBD1 (6 bases). This CDR3 has 15 residues. Germline V lookup: CDR1 LGHDT, CDR2 YNNKEL (reference sequence). V was trimmed by 0 bases and J by 6 bases, leaving 15 bases between them. The CDR3 sequence: CASSQEGYGTSEQYF. CDR3 bases: TGTGCCAGCAGCCAAGAGGGTTACGGGACAAGCGAGCAGTACTTC.

The V gene is TRBV5-6, the J gene TRBJ2-3; D possibly corresponds to TRBD1 (5 bases). The ends were cut back, 4 bases at V and 7 bases at J, with 10 bases in the middle. Germline V gene sequence: CDR1 SGHDT, CDR2 YYEEEE. The CDR3 sequence is 12 residues long. CDR3 sequence (DNA): TGTGCCAGCAGCCCTACAGGTTATACGCAGTATTTT. It specifies CASSPTGYTQYF.